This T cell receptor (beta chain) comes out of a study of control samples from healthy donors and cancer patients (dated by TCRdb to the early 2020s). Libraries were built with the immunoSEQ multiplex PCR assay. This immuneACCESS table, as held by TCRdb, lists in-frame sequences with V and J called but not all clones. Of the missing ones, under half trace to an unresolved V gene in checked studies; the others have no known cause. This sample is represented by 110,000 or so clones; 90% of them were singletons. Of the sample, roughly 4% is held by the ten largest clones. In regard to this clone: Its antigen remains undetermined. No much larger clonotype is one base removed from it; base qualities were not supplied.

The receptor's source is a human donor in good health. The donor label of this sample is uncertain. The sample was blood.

For the CDR3, the sequence is CASSLGPSTNEKLFF. Read as DNA, the sequence is TGCGCCAGCAGCTTGGGGCCATCAACTAATGAAAAACTGTTTTTT. Recombination connected TRBV5-1 to TRBJ1-4, with no D gene named confidently. Based on the germline V gene, the CDR1 and CDR2 sequences are SGHRS and YFSETQ. The CDR3 contains 15 residues, cysteine and phenylalanine counted. The DNA shown is the 45-base CDR3, in frame from base 1. The V end loses 0 bases and the J end loses 0 bases, and a stretch of 6 bases separates them.